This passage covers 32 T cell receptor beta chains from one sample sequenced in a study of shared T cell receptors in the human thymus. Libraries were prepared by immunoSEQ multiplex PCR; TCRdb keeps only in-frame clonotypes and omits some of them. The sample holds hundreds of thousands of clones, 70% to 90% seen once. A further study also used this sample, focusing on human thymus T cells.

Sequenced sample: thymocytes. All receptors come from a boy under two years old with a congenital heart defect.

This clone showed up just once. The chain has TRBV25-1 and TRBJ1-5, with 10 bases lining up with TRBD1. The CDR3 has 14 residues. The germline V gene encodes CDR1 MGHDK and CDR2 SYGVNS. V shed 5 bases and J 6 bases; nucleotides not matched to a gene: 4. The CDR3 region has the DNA TGTGCCAGCAGTCCCGGGACAGGGGTTCAGCCCCAGCATTTT. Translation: CASSPGTGVQPQHF.

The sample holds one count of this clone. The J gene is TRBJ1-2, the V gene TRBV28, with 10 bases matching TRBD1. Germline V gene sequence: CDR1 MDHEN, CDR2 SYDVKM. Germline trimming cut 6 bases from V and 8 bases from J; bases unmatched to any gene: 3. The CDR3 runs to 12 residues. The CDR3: CASRDRGPGYTF. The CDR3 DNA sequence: TGTGCCAGCAGAGACAGGGGGCCGGGCTACACCTTC.

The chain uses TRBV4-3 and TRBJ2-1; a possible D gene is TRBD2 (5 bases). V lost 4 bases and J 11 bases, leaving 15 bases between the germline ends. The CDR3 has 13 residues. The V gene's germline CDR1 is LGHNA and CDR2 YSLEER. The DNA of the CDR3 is TGCGCCAGCAGCCCCCCCTTCAGCGGCAAGCAGTTCTTC. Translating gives CASSPPFSGKQFF.

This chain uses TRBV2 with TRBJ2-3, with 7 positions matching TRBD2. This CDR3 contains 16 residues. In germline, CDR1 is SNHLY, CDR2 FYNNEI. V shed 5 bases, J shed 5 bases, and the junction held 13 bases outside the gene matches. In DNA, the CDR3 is TGTGCCAGCAGTCCCCGGGGAGCGGGGTTCCGAGATACGCAGTATTTT. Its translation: CASSPRGAGFRDTQYF.

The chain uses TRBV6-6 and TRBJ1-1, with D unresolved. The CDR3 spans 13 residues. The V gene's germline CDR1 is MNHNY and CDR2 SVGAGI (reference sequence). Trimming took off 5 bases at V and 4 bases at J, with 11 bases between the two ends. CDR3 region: CASSETRSTEAFF. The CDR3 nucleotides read TGTGCCAGCAGTGAGACAAGATCCACTGAAGCTTTCTTT.

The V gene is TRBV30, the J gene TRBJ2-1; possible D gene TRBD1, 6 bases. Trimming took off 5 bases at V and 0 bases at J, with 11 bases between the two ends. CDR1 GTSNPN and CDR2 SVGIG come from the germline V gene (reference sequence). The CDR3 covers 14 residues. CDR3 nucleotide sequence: TGTGCCTGGCCGGACAGATACTCCTACAATGAGCAGTTCTTC. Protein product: CAWPDRYSYNEQFF.

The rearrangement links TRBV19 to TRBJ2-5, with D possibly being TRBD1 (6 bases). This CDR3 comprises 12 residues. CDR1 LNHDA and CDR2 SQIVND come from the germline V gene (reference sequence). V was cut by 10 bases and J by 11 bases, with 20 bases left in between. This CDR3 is CATQGGRDVQYF. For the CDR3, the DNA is TGTGCCACACAAGGGGGTCGGGACGTACAGTACTTC.

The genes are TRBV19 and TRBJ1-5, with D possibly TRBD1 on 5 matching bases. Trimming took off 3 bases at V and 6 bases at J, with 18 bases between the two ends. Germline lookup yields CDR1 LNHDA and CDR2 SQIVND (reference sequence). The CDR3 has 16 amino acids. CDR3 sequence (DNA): TGTGCCAGTAGTATGGGAGGCAGGGTGGATTGTCAGCCCCAGCATTTT. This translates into CASSMGGRVDCQPQHF.

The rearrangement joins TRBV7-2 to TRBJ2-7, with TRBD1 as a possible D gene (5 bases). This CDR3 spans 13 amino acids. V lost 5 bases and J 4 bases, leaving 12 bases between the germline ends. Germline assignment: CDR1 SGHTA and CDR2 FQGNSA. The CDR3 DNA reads TGTGCCAGCAGCCCGACAGAGATATACGAGCAGTACTTC. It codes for CASSPTEIYEQYF.

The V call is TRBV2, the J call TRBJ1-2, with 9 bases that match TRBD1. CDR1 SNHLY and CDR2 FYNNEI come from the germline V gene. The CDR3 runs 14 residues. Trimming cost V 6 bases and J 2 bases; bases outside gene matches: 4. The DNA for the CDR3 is TGTGCCAGCAGGCCAGACAGGGGGAACTATGGCTACACCTTC. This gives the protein CASRPDRGNYGYTF. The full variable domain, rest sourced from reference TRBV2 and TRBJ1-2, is EPEVTQTPSHQVTQMGQEVILRCVPISNHLYFYWYRQILGQKVEFLVSFYNNEISEKSEIFDDQFSVERPDGSNFTLKIRSTKLEDSAMYFCASRPDRGNYGYTFGSGTRLTVV.

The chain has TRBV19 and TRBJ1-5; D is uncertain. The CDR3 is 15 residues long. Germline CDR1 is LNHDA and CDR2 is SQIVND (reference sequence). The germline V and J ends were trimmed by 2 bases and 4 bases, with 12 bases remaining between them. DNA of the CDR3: TGTGCCAGTAGTATACCCTCCCCAGGTAATCAGCCCCAGCATTTT. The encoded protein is CASSIPSPGNQPQHF. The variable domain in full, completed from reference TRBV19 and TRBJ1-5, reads DGGITQSPKYLFRKEGQNVTLSCEQNLNHDAMYWYRQDPGQGLRLIYYSQIVNDFQKGDIAEGYSVSREKKESFPLTVTSAQKNPTAFYLCASSIPSPGNQPQHFGDGTRLSIL.

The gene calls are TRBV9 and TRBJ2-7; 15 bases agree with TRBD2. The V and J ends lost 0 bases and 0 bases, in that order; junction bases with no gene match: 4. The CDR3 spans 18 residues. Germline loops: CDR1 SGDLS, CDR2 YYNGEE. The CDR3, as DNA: TGTGCCAGCAGCGTAGCTGGACTAGCGGGAGGGCCCTCCTACGAGCAGTACTTC. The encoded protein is CASSVAGLAGGPSYEQYF.

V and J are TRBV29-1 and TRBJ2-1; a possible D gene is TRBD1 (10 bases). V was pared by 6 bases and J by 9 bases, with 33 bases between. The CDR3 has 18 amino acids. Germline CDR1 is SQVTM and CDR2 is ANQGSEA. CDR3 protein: CSVAPGQGTREGPGEQFF. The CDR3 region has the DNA TGCAGCGTGGCTCCGGGACAGGGGACGCGGGAGGGCCCTGGTGAGCAGTTCTTC.

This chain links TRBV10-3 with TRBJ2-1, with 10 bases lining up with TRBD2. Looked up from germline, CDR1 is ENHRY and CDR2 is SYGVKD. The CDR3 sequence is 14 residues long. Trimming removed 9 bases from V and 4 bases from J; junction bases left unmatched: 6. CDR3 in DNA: TGTGCCATACCTCAGCGGGAGGGATACAATGAGCAGTTCTTC. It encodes CAIPQREGYNEQFF.

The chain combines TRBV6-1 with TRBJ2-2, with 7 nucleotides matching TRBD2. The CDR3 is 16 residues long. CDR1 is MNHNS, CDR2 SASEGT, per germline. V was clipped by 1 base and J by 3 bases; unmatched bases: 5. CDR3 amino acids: CASSEVGTNDTGELFF. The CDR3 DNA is TGTGCCAGCAGTGAAGTTGGGACTAATGACACCGGGGAGCTGTTTTTT.

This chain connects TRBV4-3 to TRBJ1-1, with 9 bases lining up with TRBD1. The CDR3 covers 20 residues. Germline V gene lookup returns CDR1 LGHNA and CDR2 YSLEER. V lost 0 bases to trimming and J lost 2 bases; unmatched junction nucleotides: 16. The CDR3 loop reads CASSQDHWDRDFLSNTEAFF. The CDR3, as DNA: TGCGCCAGCAGCCAAGATCATTGGGACAGGGATTTCCTTTCTAACACTGAAGCTTTCTTT.

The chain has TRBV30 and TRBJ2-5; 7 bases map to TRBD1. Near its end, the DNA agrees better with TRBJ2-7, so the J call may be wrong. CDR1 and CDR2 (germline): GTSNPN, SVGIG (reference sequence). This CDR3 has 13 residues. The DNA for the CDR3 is TGTGCCTGGAGGAAGACAGGGTACGACGAGCAGTACTTC. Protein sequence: CAWRKTGYDEQYF.

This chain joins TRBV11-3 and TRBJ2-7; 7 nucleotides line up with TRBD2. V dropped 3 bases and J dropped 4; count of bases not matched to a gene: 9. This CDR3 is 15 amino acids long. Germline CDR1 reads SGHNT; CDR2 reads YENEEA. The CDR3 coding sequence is TGTGCCAGCAGCTTTGTTGAGGGAGGGCCTTACGAGCAGTACTTC. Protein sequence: CASSFVEGGPYEQYF.

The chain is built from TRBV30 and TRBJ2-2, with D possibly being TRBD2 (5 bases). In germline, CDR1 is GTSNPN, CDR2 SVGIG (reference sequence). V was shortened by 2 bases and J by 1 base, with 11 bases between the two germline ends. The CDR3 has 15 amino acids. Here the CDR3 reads CAWSTGSLNTGELFF. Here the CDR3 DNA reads TGTGCCTGGAGTACGGGGAGCCTGAACACCGGGGAGCTGTTTTTT.

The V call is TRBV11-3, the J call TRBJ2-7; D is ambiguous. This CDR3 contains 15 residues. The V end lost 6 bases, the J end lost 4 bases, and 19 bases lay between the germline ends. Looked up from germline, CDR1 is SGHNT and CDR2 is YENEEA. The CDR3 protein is CASRPTKASGYEQYF. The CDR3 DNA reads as TGTGCCAGCAGGCCTACTAAGGCTAGTGGGTACGAGCAGTACTTC. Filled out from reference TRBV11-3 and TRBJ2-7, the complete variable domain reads EAGVVQSPRYKIIEKKQPVAFWCNPISGHNTLYWYLQNLGQGPELLIRYENEEAVDDSQLPKDRFSAERLKGVDSTLKIQPAELGDSAVYLCASRPTKASGYEQYFGPGTRLTVT.

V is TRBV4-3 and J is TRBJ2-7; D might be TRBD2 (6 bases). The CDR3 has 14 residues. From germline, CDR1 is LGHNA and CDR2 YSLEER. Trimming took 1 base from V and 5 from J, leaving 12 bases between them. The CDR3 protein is CASSQVGSPDEQYF. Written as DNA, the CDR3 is TGCGCCAGCAGCCAAGTCGGGAGCCCGGACGAGCAGTACTTC.

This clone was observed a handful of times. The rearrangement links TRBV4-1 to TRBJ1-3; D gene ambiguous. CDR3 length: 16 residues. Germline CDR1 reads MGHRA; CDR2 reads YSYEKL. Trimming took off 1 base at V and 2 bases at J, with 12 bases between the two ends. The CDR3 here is CASSQVRRGTGNTIYF. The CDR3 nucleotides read TGCGCCAGCAGCCAAGTAAGGAGAGGGACTGGAAACACCATATATTTT.

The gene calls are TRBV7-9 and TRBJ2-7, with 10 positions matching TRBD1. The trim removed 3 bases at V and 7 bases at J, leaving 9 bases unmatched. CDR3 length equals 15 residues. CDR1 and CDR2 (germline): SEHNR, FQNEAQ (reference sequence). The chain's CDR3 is CASSFRDRGRGEQYF. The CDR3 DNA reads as TGTGCCAGCAGCTTTCGTGACAGGGGGCGAGGGGAGCAGTACTTC.

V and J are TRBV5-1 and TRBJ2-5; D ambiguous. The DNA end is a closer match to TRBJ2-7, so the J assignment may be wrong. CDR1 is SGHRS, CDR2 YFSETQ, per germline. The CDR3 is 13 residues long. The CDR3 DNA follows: TGCGCCAGCAGCTTGCCTGCCTCCTACGAGCAGTACTTC. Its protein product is CASSLPASYEQYF.

The CDR3 DNA is TGTGCCAGCACGTCCTCCGGCGGCGTCTATGGCTACACCTTC. It yields the protein CASTSSGGVYGYTF. The rearrangement uses TRBV6-1 and TRBJ1-2; D uncertain. This CDR3 spans 14 amino acids. V gave up 7 bases and J gave up 4 bases, with 16 bases separating them. The V gene's germline CDR1 is MNHNS and CDR2 SASEGT.

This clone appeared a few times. The CDR3 region is CASSLHGEKLFF. CDR3 DNA sequence: TGTGCCAGCAGCCTCCACGGTGAAAAACTGTTTTTT. V usage is TRBV14 and J usage is TRBJ1-4; D remains unclear. The ends were cut back, 4 bases at V and 7 bases at J, with 7 bases in the middle. The CDR3 length is 12 residues. Germline V gene data show CDR1 as SGHDN and CDR2 as FVKESK.

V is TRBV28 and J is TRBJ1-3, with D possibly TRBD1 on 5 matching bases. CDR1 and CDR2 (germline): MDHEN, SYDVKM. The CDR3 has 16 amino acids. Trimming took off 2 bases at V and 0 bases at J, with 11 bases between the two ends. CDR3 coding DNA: TGTGCCAGCAGTTTACAGGGTAACTCCTCTGGAAACACCATATATTTT. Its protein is CASSLQGNSSGNTIYF.

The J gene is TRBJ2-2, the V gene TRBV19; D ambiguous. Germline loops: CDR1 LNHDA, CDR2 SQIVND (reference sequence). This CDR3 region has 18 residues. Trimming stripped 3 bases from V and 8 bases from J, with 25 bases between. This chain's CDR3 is CASSIRLGAPDSPGELFF. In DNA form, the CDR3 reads TGTGCCAGTAGTATTCGGCTAGGAGCACCTGACTCACCGGGGGAGCTGTTTTTT.

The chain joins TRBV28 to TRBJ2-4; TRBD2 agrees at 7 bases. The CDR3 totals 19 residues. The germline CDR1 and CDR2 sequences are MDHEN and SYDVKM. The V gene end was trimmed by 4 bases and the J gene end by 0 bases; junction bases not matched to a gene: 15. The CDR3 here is CASSSSWGGQRVAKNIQYF. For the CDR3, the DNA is TGTGCCAGCAGTTCTAGTTGGGGAGGGCAACGGGTAGCCAAAAACATTCAGTACTTC. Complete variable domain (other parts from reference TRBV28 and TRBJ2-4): DVKVTQSSRYLVKRTGEKVFLECVQDMDHENMFWYRQDPGLGLRLIYFSYDVKMKEKGDIPEGYSVSREKKERFSLILESASTNQTSMYLCASSSSWGGQRVAKNIQYFGAGTRLSVL.

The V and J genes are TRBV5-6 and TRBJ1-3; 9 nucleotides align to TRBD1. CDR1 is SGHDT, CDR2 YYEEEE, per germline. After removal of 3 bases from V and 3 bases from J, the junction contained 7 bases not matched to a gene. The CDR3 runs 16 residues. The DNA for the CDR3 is TGTGCCAGCAGCTCCCTGACAGGGGGGATTGGAAACACCATATATTTT. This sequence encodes CASSSLTGGIGNTIYF.

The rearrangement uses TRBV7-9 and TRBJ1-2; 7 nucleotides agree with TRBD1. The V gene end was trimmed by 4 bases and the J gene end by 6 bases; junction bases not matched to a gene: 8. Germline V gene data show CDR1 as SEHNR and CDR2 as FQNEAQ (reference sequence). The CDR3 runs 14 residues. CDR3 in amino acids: CASSSPGTVHGYTF. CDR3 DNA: TGTGCCAGCAGCTCACCCGGGACAGTACATGGCTACACCTTC.

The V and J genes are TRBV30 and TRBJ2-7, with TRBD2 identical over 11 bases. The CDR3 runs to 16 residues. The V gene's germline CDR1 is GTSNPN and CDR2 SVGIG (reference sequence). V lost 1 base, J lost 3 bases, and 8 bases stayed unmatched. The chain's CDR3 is CAWSGGVGTSGYEQYF. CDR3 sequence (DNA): TGTGCCTGGAGTGGGGGGGTGGGGACTAGCGGCTACGAGCAGTACTTC. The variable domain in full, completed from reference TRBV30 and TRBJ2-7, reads SQTIHQWPATLVQPVGSPLSLECTVEGTSNPNLYWYRQAAGRGLQLLFYSVGIGQISSEVPQNLSASRPQDRQFILSSKKLLLSDSGFYLCAWSGGVGTSGYEQYFGPGTRLTVT.